The clone carrying this TCR beta chain was found a few times. Its antigen is currently unknown. The data derive from a study of glioma-infiltrating T cells after dendritic cell vaccination. Study at large: Patients had newly diagnosed or recurrent glioblastoma and received dendritic cell vaccines. Autologous tumor lysate was loaded overnight onto monocyte-derived dendritic cells grown about seven days with IL-4 and GM-CSF. Findings and limits, study-wide: Patients with more pretreatment TILs had longer time to progression and survival.

Amplification used 60 V beta primers and 13 J beta primers. Clones were sequenced by immunoSEQ multiplex PCR, and TCRdb holds only the in-frame ones, with some missing. The sample carries 80,000 to 95,000 clones, 85% recorded once. Germline CDR1 and CDR2: SNHLY and FYNNEI. Trimming cost V 3 bases and J 4 bases, with 12 bases left between them. This CDR3 comprises 14 residues. This sequence was found in a human donor with glioblastoma. This specimen consisted of blood, obtained before dendritic cell vaccination. The chain couples TRBV2 to TRBJ1-1; perhaps TRBD1 as D (6 bases). CDR3 sequence reads: CASSDRGHPTEAFF. CDR3 nucleotide sequence: TGTGCCAGCAGTGATAGGGGACACCCCACTGAAGCTTTCTTT.